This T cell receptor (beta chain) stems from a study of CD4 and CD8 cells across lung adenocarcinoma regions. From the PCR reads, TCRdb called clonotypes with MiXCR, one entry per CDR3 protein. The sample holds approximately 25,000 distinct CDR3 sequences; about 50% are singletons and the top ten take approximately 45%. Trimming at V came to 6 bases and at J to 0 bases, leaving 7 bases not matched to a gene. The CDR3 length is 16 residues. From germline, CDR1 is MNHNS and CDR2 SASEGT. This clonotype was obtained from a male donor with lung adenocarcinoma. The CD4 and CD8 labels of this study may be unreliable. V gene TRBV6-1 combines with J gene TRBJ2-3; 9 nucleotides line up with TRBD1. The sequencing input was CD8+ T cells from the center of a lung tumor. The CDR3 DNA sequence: TGTGCCAGCAGGGCGGACAGGGGCACTAGCACAGATACGCAGTATTTT. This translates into CASRADRGTSTDTQYF.